This passage covers 7 T cell receptor beta chains from one sample sequenced in a study of cytomegalovirus exposure and HLA in healthy donors. 13 Jbeta primers and 60 Vbeta primers were used for the PCR. The protocol was immunoSEQ multiplex PCR, while the TCRdb copy is restricted to in-frame clones and leaves out a portion. The sample lists approximately 110,000 clones; approximately 15% were seen once. Sequencing used PBMCs. The receptors stem from a woman younger than 35 in good health and CMV-seronegative.

This chain joins TRBV5-1 and TRBJ1-2, with TRBD1 matching over 9 bases. CDR1 is SGHRS and CDR2 is YFSETQ in the germline V gene. Unmatched junction bases numbered 9, after V lost 2 bases and J lost 4 bases. The CDR3 spans 16 residues. The CDR3 sequence: CASSFREPGQGYGYTF. The CDR3 DNA follows: TGCGCCAGCAGCTTCAGGGAACCGGGACAGGGCTATGGCTACACCTTC.

V usage is TRBV7-9 and J usage is TRBJ1-1; D perhaps matches TRBD1 (6 bases). This CDR3 has 12 amino acids. The V end was cut by 5 bases, the J end by 5 bases, with 9 bases between. Germline V gives CDR1 SEHNR, CDR2 FQNEAQ (reference sequence). The CDR3, as DNA: TGTGCCAGCAGCCCCCAGGGGACTGAAGCTTTCTTT. Its protein is CASSPQGTEAFF.

This clone was observed a handful of times. The chain recombines TRBV30 with TRBJ1-3; 7 bases agree with TRBD1. This CDR3 has 16 residues. After removal of 2 bases from V and 0 bases from J, the junction contained 7 bases not matched to a gene. CDR1 and CDR2 (germline): GTSNPN, SVGIG (reference sequence). This chain's CDR3 is CAWSKTGSHSGNTIYF. The CDR3 DNA follows: TGTGCCTGGAGTAAGACAGGGTCCCACTCTGGAAACACCATATATTTT. Drawing the rest from reference TRBV30 and TRBJ1-3, the complete variable domain is SQTIHQWPATLVQPVGSPLSLECTVEGTSNPNLYWYRQAAGRGLQLLFYSVGIGQISSEVPQNLSASRPQDRQFILSSKKLLLSDSGFYLCAWSKTGSHSGNTIYFGEGSWLTVV.

The V call is TRBV6-5, the J call TRBJ2-3; 7 bases map to TRBD1. The germline CDR1 and CDR2 sequences are MNHEY and SVGAGI. The CDR3 covers 11 residues. J was trimmed by 10 bases and V by 6 bases; bases with no gene match: 4. Here the CDR3 reads CASRADRAQYF. The CDR3 coding sequence is TGTGCCAGCAGGGCTGACAGGGCGCAGTATTTT.

This clone was seen a handful of times. The chain couples TRBV7-8 to TRBJ1-5; 11 nucleotides match TRBD1. Germline V lookup: CDR1 SGHVS, CDR2 FQNEAQ. This CDR3 comprises 14 residues. The V gene end was trimmed by 5 bases and the J gene end by 7 bases; junction bases not matched to a gene: 4. The CDR3 sequence is CASSEDRGPQPQHF. CDR3 DNA: TGTGCCAGCAGCGAGGACAGGGGGCCACAGCCCCAGCATTTT.

This clone was seen a few times. CDR3 protein: CASSPGTRGSETQYF. For the CDR3, the DNA is TGTGCCAGCAGTCCCGGGACTAGGGGTTCAGAGACCCAGTACTTC. The chain carries TRBV6-1 and TRBJ2-5, with 8 bases identical to TRBD2. The CDR3 spans 15 residues. The germline V gene has CDR1 MNHNS and CDR2 SASEGT. V trimming: 5 bases; J trimming: 4 bases; junction bases outside the gene matches: 9.

This clone was observed a handful of times. This chain uses TRBV5-6 with TRBJ2-7; D gene unclear. The V end was cut by 3 bases, the J end by 2 bases, with 6 bases between. Germline V gives CDR1 SGHDT, CDR2 YYEEEE. The CDR3 is 12 residues long. CDR3 sequence (DNA): TGTGCCAGCAGCTCTTACACCTACGAGCAGTACTTC. This codes for CASSSYTYEQYF.